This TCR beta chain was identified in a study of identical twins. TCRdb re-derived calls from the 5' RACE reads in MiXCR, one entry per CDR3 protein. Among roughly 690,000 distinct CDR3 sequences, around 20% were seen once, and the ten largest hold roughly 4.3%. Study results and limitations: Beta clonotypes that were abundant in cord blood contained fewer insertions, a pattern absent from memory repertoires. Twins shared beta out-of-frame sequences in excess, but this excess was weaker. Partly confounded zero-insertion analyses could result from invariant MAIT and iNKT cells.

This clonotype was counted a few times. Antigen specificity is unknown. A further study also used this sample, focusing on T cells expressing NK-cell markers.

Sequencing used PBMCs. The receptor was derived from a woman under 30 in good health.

CDR3 protein: CASSYGTSGRAADTQYF. DNA of the CDR3: TGTGCCAGCAGTTACGGGACTAGCGGGAGGGCAGCAGATACGCAGTATTTT. The J gene is TRBJ2-3, the V gene TRBV6-5; TRBD2 agrees at 16 bases. The J segment lost 4 bases and the V segment lost 2 bases, leaving 3 bases of the junction unmatched. This CDR3 is built from 17 residues. CDR1 MNHEY and CDR2 SVGAGI come from the germline V gene.